These T cell receptor beta chains were read from a single sample in a study of memory CD4+ T cells and cytomegalovirus serostatus. Assay: immunoSEQ multiplex PCR; the TCRdb copy retains only in-frame clones and omits some. This sample yields approximately 40,000 clones, of which over 70% are seen a single time; roughly 0.6% belongs to the top ten. Specimen: memory CD4+ T cells from blood. The receptors derive from an adult in good health and CMV-seronegative. Each CDR3 is given with its conserved first and last residue. D genes are given only for firm matches. Clone size is given for some rows only: seen once, a few or many times, or a class if the clone is expanded.

j_call,v_call,d_call,clone_size,cdr3_nt,cdr3_aa
TRBJ1-3,TRBV13,NA,NA,TGTGCCAGCAGCTTAGGCAACCGGGGACCGGGAAGCACCATATATTTT,CASSLGNRGPGSTIYF
TRBJ2-5,TRBV18,NA,NA,TGTGCCAGCTCACCGCGGCTGCAAGAGACCCAGTACTTC,CASSPRLQETQYF
TRBJ2-7,TRBV27,NA,NA,TGTGCCAGCAGCCCTATGTTCGATCTCAAAAACTCCTACGAGCAGTACTTC,CASSPMFDLKNSYEQYF
TRBJ2-2,TRBV11-1,NA,NA,TGTGCCAGCAGCTCCAGTAGGGGAACCGGGGAGCTGTTTTTT,CASSSSRGTGELFF
TRBJ2-3,TRBV7-2,TRBD2,NA,TGTGCCAGCAGCTTACAGCGGGGAGACACAGATACGCAGTATTTT,CASSLQRGDTDTQYF
TRBJ1-3,TRBV5-6,NA,NA,TGTGCCAGCAGCCCAAGGGGGTCCTACGGAAACACCATATATTTT,CASSPRGSYGNTIYF
TRBJ1-1,TRBV7-9,NA,NA,TGTGCCAGCGGCCCGAACAAGGGTGCGGACACTGAAGCTTTCTTT,CASGPNKGADTEAFF
TRBJ1-1,TRBV6-4,NA,NA,TGTGCCAGCAGTCCATCGACAGGCTTGAACACTGAAGCTTTCTTT,CASSPSTGLNTEAFF
TRBJ1-2,TRBV6-5,NA,NA,TGTGCCAGCAGTTACGGGTGGTCTCTAGGGGCTGGCTACACCTTC,CASSYGWSLGAGYTF
TRBJ2-7,TRBV18,NA,once,TGTGCCAGCTCTGAGGCTGGGGACGAGCAGTACTTC,CASSEAGDEQYF
TRBJ2-7,TRBV5-4,NA,NA,TGTGCCAGCAGCCCTCGAGGGGTTTACGAGCAGTACTTC,CASSPRGVYEQYF
TRBJ1-5,TRBV5-6,NA,NA,TGTGCCAGCAGCTTGATGACCGGACCCCAGCATTTT,CASSLMTGPQHF
TRBJ1-1,TRBV6-5,NA,few,TGTGCCAGCAGGCTAGGGACTGGCACTGAAGCTTTCTTT,CASRLGTGTEAFF
TRBJ2-3,TRBV4-2,NA,NA,TGTGCCAGCAGCCAAGAGGGGGCTAGCACAGATACGCAGTATTTT,CASSQEGASTDTQYF
TRBJ1-2,TRBV11-2,TRBD1,NA,TGTGCCAGCAGCTTAGGGGGACAGGGGGTCACTGGCTACACCTTC,CASSLGGQGVTGYTF
TRBJ1-6,TRBV6-6,NA,once,TGTGCCAGCACCAACGAGGGGGAAGGGGTTTCACCCCTCCACTTT,CASTNEGEGVSPLHF
TRBJ1-1,TRBV7-2,NA,NA,TGTGCCAGCAGCCTGTCAAGGGGGACTAACACTGAAGCTTTCTTT,CASSLSRGTNTEAFF
TRBJ1-1,TRBV29-1,NA,few,TGCAGCGTTGAAGACGGCGGGAACACTGAAGCTTTCTTT,CSVEDGGNTEAFF
TRBJ2-7,TRBV29-1,TRBD1,few,TGCAGCGTTGGGGGACAGGGTGGCGAGCAGTACTTC,CSVGGQGGEQYF
TRBJ2-5,TRBV28,NA,NA,TGTGCCAGCAGTCGCCATAGAGCTCAAGAGACCCAGTACTTC,CASSRHRAQETQYF